This T cell receptor beta chain appears in the sequencing data of a study of identical twins. Study findings and constraints: In zero-insertion analyses, partial confounding could arise from invariant MAIT and iNKT cells. Within twin pairs, the out-of-frame alpha sequences they shared showed excess low generation probability.

A universal primer site was incorporated via template switching, and the cDNA contained unique molecular identifiers. MiXCR was run by TCRdb on the 5' RACE reads, yielding one entry per CDR3 protein. The sample shows 400,000 to 600,000 distinct CDR3 sequences, around 22% of them seen only once. All donors were healthy Caucasians. This clonotype was recorded a few times. Its antigen is not identified. The CDR3 is 13 amino acids. The V end lost 4 bases, the J end lost 7 bases, and 12 bases lay between the germline ends. CDR1 is KGHDR, CDR2 SFDVKD, per germline. Another study also made use of these data, one on yellow fever vaccine responses in identical twins.

The chain employs TRBV24-1 and TRBJ1-2; D may be TRBD1 (5 bases). The receptor's source is a woman younger than 30 in good health. The sample consisted of CD4+ T cells sorted from blood. The DNA for the CDR3 is TGTGCCACCAGTGAGGCAGGGTTTTCTGGCTACACCTTC. Its protein is CATSEAGFSGYTF.